The sequence of this TCR beta chain was determined in a study of memory CD4+ T cells and cytomegalovirus serostatus. Here immunoSEQ multiplex PCR was the method, and the copy in TCRdb shows in-frame clones only, minus some. The sample yields 84,000 or so clones, 80% seen once. Single viable CD3+CD4+CD8-CD45RO+ cells were sorted as the memory CD4+ T cells. To note about this clone: The antigen remains undetermined.

Germline CDR1 reads MNHEY; CDR2 reads SVGAGI. This CDR3 contains 14 residues. V shed 5 bases, J shed 8 bases, and the junction held 9 bases outside the gene matches. Whole-study results and caveats: A US-trained random forest predicted CMV serostatus with median AUC around 0.9. The CMV-associated TCR signature appears largely within the CD4+ memory repertoire. Of 164 reported CMV TCRbeta sequences, about 70 were found in memory CD4+ repertoires.

The clonotype comes from an adult in good health and CMV-seronegative. J is TRBJ1-2 and V is TRBV6-5; 9 bases match TRBD1. The specimen sequenced was memory CD4+ T cells from blood. This CDR3 is CASSTPGQGRGYTF. CDR3 bases: TGTGCCAGCAGTACTCCGGGACAGGGAAGAGGCTACACCTTC.